Below, 6 T cell receptor beta chains from the same sample are listed, as sequenced in a study of blood T cell repertoires in COVID-19. TCRdb's table, derived via immunoSEQ multiplex PCR, lists solely in-frame clones and lacks some. The data hold tens of thousands of clones, with around four fifths observed a single time. Sequencing used peripheral blood. Receptors were obtained from a man between 50 and 59 years old with active COVID-19.

The J gene is TRBJ2-7, the V gene TRBV10-2; D not resolved. From germline, CDR1 is WSHSY and CDR2 SAAADI. This CDR3 has 15 residues. V lost 0 bases, J lost 1 base, and 10 bases lay in between. The CDR3 coding sequence is TGCGCCAGCAGTGAGTCCGCGACGGGTTCCTACGAGCAGTACTTC. It specifies CASSESATGSYEQYF.

The CDR3 bases are TGTGCCAGCTCACCGGGGACAGGGGGCATCGATACGCAGTATTTT. It yields the protein CASSPGTGGIDTQYF. V is TRBV18 and J is TRBJ2-3, with 12 bases aligning to TRBD1. Germline V gives CDR1 KGHSH, CDR2 LQKENI. This CDR3 has 15 amino acids. The junction had 4 bases not matched to a gene; V was cut back by 3 bases and J by 6 bases.

This sequence joins TRBV5-8 and TRBJ2-1, with 15 bases matching TRBD2. Losses at the gene ends were 3 bases for V and 8 bases for J; bases not matched to a gene: 3. The germline V gene encodes CDR1 SGHTS and CDR2 YDEGEE. The CDR3 is made up of 15 amino acids. The CDR3 coding sequence is TGTGCCAGCAGCTGGACTAGCGGGAGGGCCGATGAGCAGTTCTTC. The encoded protein is CASSWTSGRADEQFF.

V is TRBV7-2 and J is TRBJ2-3; perhaps TRBD1 as D (5 bases). This CDR3 is 16 amino acids long. V dropped 3 bases and J dropped 2 bases, with 15 bases sitting between them. The germline gives CDR1 SGHTA, CDR2 FQGNSA. In DNA form, the CDR3 reads TGTGCCAGCAGCTTTAAGGGGCGCGTCCACACAGATACGCAGTATTTT. Encoded protein: CASSFKGRVHTDTQYF.

The chain couples TRBV5-5 to TRBJ1-2; 8 bases fit TRBD1. The CDR3 is made up of 15 amino acids. V shed 3 bases and J 7 bases; nucleotides not matched to a gene: 11. CDR1 is SGHKS, CDR2 YYEKEE, per germline (reference sequence). This chain's CDR3 is CASSSDRDGPSGYTF. In DNA form, the CDR3 reads TGTGCCAGCAGCTCGGACAGGGATGGGCCGAGTGGCTACACCTTC.

The chain employs TRBV11-2 and TRBJ2-1; D gene unclear. Deletions cut 1 base from V and 4 bases from J, with 11 bases between. CDR3 length equals 15 residues. The germline V gene encodes CDR1 SGHAT and CDR2 FQNNGV. The CDR3 here is CASSLGGNPYNEQFF. In nucleotides, the CDR3 is TGTGCCAGCAGCTTAGGCGGAAACCCATACAATGAGCAGTTCTTC.